The 4 T cell receptor beta chains reported below all come from one sample, sequenced in a study of T-cell memory formation after mild COVID-19 (dated by TCRdb to the early 2020s). Library generation was performed with 5' RACE. Sequenced on an Illumina NovaSeq 6000. Through fastp at Q25 and MiXCR, TCRdb rebuilt clones from the public reads, retaining in-frame beta chains. Every entry covers one CDR3 protein and lists the most common genes and DNA from its rows. The sample table contains about 360,000 distinct CDR3 sequences; only one count was recorded for over 10% of them. Roughly a fifth of the sample lies in the top ten. The sample consisted of PBMCs or a T cell subset sorted from them (not recorded which). All receptors come from a man between 18 and 35 years old who had mild COVID-19 (a few samples of this study predate the infection). The sample titles of this study are shuffled in the database, so cell type and time point are left out; the donor was told from shared clones.

The chain employs TRBV20-1 and TRBJ2-7; 8 positions match TRBD1. Unmatched junction bases numbered 10, after V lost 0 bases and J lost 6 bases. CDR3 length equals 15 residues. Germline CDR1 DFQATT, CDR2 SNEGSKA (reference sequence). CDR3 DNA sequence: TGCAGTGCTAGAGATCCGAGACAGGGGAGCGGCGAGCAGTACTTC. Its protein is CSARDPRQGSGEQYF.

The chain carries TRBV3-1 and TRBJ1-6; D possibly corresponds to TRBD1 (6 bases). Trimming removed 1 base from V and 8 bases from J, with 15 bases in between. From germline, CDR1 is LGHDT and CDR2 YNNKEL (reference sequence). The CDR3 has 16 amino acids. The CDR3 loop is CASSQAGGGGHSPLHF. CDR3 sequence (DNA): TGTGCCAGCAGCCAAGCCGGGGGGGGCGGCCATTCACCCCTCCACTTT.

The chain joins TRBV7-8 to TRBJ2-7; D is perhaps TRBD2 (6 bases). Germline-derived CDR1 and CDR2 are SGHVS and FQNEAQ. This CDR3 contains 15 residues. The ends were cut back, 5 bases at V and 3 bases at J, with 17 bases in the middle. The CDR3 bases are TGTGCCAGCAGCCCGACCCCCGGGACTCGCTACGAGCAGTACTTC. Amino acid sequence: CASSPTPGTRYEQYF.

This clonotype has just a few counts. The J gene is TRBJ2-3, the V gene TRBV5-1; the D is unclear. V was cut by 6 bases and J by 2 bases, with 10 bases left in between. The CDR3 covers 13 residues. From germline, CDR1 is SGHRS and CDR2 YFSETQ. The CDR3 here is CASTQTVTDTQYF. The CDR3 DNA follows: TGCGCCAGCACGCAGACCGTCACAGATACGCAGTATTTT.